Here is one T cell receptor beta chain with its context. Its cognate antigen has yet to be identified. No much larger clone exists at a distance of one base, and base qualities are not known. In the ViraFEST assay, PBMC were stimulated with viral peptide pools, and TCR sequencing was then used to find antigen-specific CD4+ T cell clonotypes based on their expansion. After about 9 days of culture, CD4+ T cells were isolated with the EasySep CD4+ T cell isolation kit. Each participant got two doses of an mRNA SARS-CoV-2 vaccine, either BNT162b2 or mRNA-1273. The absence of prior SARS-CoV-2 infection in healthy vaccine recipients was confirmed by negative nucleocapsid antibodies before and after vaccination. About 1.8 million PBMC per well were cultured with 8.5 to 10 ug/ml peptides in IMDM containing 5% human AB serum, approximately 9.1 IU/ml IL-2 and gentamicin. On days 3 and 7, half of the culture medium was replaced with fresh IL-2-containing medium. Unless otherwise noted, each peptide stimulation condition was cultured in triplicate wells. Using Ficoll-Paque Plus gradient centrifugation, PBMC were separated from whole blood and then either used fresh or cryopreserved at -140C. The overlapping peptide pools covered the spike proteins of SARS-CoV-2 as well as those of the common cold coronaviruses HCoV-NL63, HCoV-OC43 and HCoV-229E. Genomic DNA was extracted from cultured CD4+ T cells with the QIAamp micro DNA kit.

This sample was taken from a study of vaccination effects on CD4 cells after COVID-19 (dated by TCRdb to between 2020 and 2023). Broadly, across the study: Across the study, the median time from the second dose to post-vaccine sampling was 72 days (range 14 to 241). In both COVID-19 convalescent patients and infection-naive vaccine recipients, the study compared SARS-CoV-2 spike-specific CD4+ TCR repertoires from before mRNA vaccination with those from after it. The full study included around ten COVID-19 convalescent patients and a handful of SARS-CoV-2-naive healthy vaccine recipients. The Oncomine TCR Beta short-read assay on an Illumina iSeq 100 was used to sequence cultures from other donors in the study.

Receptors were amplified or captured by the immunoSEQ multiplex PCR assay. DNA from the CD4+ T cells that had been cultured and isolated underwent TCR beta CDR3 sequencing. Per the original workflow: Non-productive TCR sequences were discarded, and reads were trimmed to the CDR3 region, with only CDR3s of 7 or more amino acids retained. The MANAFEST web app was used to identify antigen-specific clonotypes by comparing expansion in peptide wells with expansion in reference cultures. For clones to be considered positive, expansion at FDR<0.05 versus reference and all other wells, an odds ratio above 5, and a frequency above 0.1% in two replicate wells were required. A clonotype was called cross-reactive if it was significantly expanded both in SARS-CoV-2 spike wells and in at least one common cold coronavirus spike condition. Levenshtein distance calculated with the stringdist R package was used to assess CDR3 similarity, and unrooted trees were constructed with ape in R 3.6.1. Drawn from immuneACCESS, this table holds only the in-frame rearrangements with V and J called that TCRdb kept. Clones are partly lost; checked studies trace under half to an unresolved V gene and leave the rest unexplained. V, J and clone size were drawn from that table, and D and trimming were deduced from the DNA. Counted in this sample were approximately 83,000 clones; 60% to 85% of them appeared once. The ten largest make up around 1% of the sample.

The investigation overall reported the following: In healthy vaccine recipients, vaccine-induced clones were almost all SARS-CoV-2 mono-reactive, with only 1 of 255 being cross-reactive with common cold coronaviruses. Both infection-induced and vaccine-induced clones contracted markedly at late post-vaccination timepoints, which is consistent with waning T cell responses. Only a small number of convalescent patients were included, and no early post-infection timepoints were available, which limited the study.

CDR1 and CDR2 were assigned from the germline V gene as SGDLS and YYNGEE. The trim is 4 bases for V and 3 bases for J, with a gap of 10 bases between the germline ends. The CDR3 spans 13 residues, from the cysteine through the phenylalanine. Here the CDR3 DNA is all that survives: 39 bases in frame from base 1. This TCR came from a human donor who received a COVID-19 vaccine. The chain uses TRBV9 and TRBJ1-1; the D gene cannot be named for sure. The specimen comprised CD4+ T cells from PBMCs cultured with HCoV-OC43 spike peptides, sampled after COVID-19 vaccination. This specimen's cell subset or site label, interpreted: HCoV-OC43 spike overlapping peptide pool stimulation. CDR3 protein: CASSNKRDTEAFF. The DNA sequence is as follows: TGTGCCAGCAGCAACAAAAGGGACACTGAAGCTTTCTTT.